One and the same sample provided the 20 T cell receptor beta chains below, sequenced in a study of T cells after posttransplantation cyclophosphamide. This table comes from immunoSEQ multiplex PCR, and its TCRdb copy is limited to in-frame clones, with some not included. This table holds some 21,000 clones, roughly 98% found once. Sequenced input: naive CD8+ T cells sorted from PBMCs. These receptors originate from a man aged 40-50 years in good health, CMV-negative, and a related stem cell transplant donor.

The V call is TRBV6-5, the J call TRBJ2-7, with 11 bases fitting TRBD1. CDR3 size: 14 residues. The germline CDR1 and CDR2 sequences are MNHEY and SVGAGI. The trim removed 6 bases at V and 3 bases at J, leaving 4 bases unmatched. The CDR3 region has the DNA TGTGCCAGCAGCCCGGGACAGGGGGACTACGAGCAGTACTTC. Protein product: CASSPGQGDYEQYF.

J is TRBJ1-4 and V is TRBV28, with 11 bases identical to TRBD1. The CDR3 extends over 15 amino acids. Germline V gene sequence: CDR1 MDHEN, CDR2 SYDVKM. V lost 6 bases to trimming and J lost 8 bases; unmatched junction nucleotides: 8. The CDR3 sequence is CASRDTGTGGEKLFF. The CDR3 region has the DNA TGTGCCAGCAGGGATACCGGGACAGGGGGGGAAAAACTGTTTTTT.

This clone was recorded once. The genes are TRBV27 and TRBJ2-5, with 9 bases fitting TRBD2. Germline CDR1 and CDR2: MNHEY and SMNVEV (reference sequence). The length of the CDR3 is 15 residues. V lost 1 base to trimming and J lost 5 bases; unmatched junction nucleotides: 5. CDR3 nucleotides: TGTGCCAGCAGTTTATTTCTAGCGGGAAGGGAGACCCAGTACTTC. Its translation is CASSLFLAGRETQYF.

This sequence joins TRBV18 and TRBJ2-7, with 7 bases fitting TRBD1. Germline values: CDR1 KGHSH, CDR2 LQKENI. The CDR3 covers 15 residues. With V trimmed by 6 bases and J by 3 bases, 11 bases remained unmatched. The CDR3 region is CASSGWDRRGYEQYF. CDR3 nucleotide sequence: TGTGCCAGCTCGGGGTGGGACAGACGCGGCTACGAGCAGTACTTC.

The rearrangement links TRBV6-5 to TRBJ2-1, with D tentatively TRBD2 (7 bases). Germline V CDR1 and CDR2: MNHEY, SVGAGI. Trimming took 6 bases from V and 6 from J, leaving 15 bases between them. CDR3 size: 14 residues. CDR3: CASSSTGGLNEQFF. CDR3 bases: TGTGCCAGCAGCTCTACCGGGGGGCTCAATGAGCAGTTCTTC.

Concerning this clone itself: At one boundary the junction diverges from the germline segment, which might be a read error. The genes are TRBV4-1 and TRBJ2-1; no reliable D call. The CDR3 consists of 15 residues. CDR1 is MGHRA, CDR2 YSYEKL, per germline. The CDR3 region is CASSQARSSYNEQFF. CDR3 coding DNA: TGCGCCAGCAGTCAAGCACGGAGCTCCTACAATGAGCAGTTCTTC.

This rearrangement joins TRBV2 to TRBJ2-7; 9 bases line up with TRBD2. The V gene's germline CDR1 is SNHLY and CDR2 FYNNEI. The CDR3 is made up of 15 amino acids. V was clipped by 9 bases and J by 4 bases; unmatched bases: 13. In DNA form, the CDR3 reads TGTGCCAGAGGGGCCCAAGCGGGAGGCCCGTACGAGCAGTACTTC. Protein product: CARGAQAGGPYEQYF.

The CDR3 coding sequence is TGTGCCAGCAGACCACAGGGCCCGAACACTGAAGCTTTCTTT. It yields the protein CASRPQGPNTEAFF. The chain employs TRBV27 and TRBJ1-1, with D possibly TRBD1 on 6 matching bases. V was clipped by 6 bases and J by 1 base, with 12 bases between them. Germline CDR1 is MNHEY and CDR2 is SMNVEV (reference sequence). CDR3 length equals 14 residues.

The rearrangement links TRBV15 to TRBJ1-1, with D possibly TRBD1 on 6 matching bases. Trimming stripped 0 bases from V and 9 bases from J, with 17 bases between. CDR1 LNHNV and CDR2 YYDKDF come from the germline V gene (reference sequence). This CDR3 spans 15 amino acids. The CDR3 here is CATSRDRDTGWKAFF. The CDR3 coding sequence is TGTGCCACCAGCAGAGACCGGGACACAGGTTGGAAAGCTTTCTTT.

In its sample, this clone was seen once. The chain is built from TRBV28 and TRBJ2-7, with TRBD1 matching over 10 bases. The CDR3 runs 15 residues. From germline, CDR1 is MDHEN and CDR2 SYDVKM. The V and J ends lost 4 bases and 6 bases, in that order; junction bases with no gene match: 9. CDR3 loop: CASSSTRQGAGEQYF. The DNA for the CDR3 is TGTGCCAGCAGTTCTACCCGACAGGGGGCAGGCGAGCAGTACTTC.

The CDR3, as DNA: TGTGCCAGCGGGGGAGCACCGGGACTAGAGTCATATGAGCAGTTCTTC. Its translation: CASGGAPGLESYEQFF. This rearrangement joins TRBV28 to TRBJ2-1; 8 bases align to TRBD2. The CDR3 spans 16 residues. Germline-derived CDR1 and CDR2 are MDHEN and SYDVKM. With 8 bases clipped from V and 8 bases from J, the junction kept 17 bases outside the gene matches.

The rearrangement uses TRBV27 and TRBJ1-2; 11 nucleotides agree with TRBD1. The CDR3 extends over 15 amino acids. Looked up from germline, CDR1 is MNHEY and CDR2 is SMNVEV (reference sequence). V shed 2 bases and J 8 bases; nucleotides not matched to a gene: 7. CDR3 in DNA: TGTGCCAGCAGTTTAGGGACAGGGGGAATGTGGGGCTACACCTTC. Translated: CASSLGTGGMWGYTF.

The rearrangement uses TRBV28 and TRBJ2-7, with 8 bases that match TRBD1. Looked up from germline, CDR1 is MDHEN and CDR2 is SYDVKM. The CDR3 loop spans 16 amino acids. V was clipped by 5 bases and J by 4 bases; unmatched bases: 13. This CDR3 reads CASSPLYRGSTYEQYF. In DNA form, the CDR3 reads TGTGCCAGCAGTCCCCTCTACAGGGGGTCCACTTACGAGCAGTACTTC.

The chain is built from TRBV5-6 and TRBJ2-7; weak D call: TRBD1 (5 bases). This CDR3 spans 12 amino acids. The V end was cut by 0 bases, the J end by 6 bases, with 7 bases between. CDR1 and CDR2 (germline): SGHDT, YYEEEE. CDR3: CASSLERGEQYF. The CDR3 DNA sequence: TGTGCCAGCAGCTTGGAAAGGGGCGAGCAGTACTTC.

V is TRBV29-1 and J is TRBJ1-1; D is possibly TRBD1 (5 bases). Germline CDR1 and CDR2: SQVTM and ANQGSEA. The CDR3 covers 13 residues. V gave up 6 bases and J gave up 5 bases, with 16 bases separating them. The DNA of the CDR3 is TGCAGCGTGCCCTCCAGGGTTGAGACTGAAGCTTTCTTT. It is translated as CSVPSRVETEAFF.

This chain joins TRBV7-9 and TRBJ1-5, with D perhaps TRBD1 (5 bases). Germline CDR1 SEHNR, CDR2 FQNEAQ (reference sequence). The CDR3 has 14 residues. The V end was cut by 5 bases, the J end by 4 bases, with 12 bases between. Written as DNA, the CDR3 is TGTGCCAGCAGCGCGGGACGAATGAATCAGCCCCAGCATTTT. It yields the protein CASSAGRMNQPQHF.

This chain joins TRBV28 and TRBJ2-2; 8 nucleotides match TRBD1. V was pared by 3 bases and J by 7 bases, with 7 bases of the junction left unmatched. The CDR3 has 15 amino acids. Germline-derived CDR1 and CDR2 are MDHEN and SYDVKM. The CDR3 DNA is TGTGCCAGCAGTTTGGGCAGGGGGCAGGGCGGGGAGCTGTTTTTT. This sequence encodes CASSLGRGQGGELFF. The variable domain in full, with the rest retrieved from reference TRBV28 and TRBJ2-2, is DVKVTQSSRYLVKRTGEKVFLECVQDMDHENMFWYRQDPGLGLRLIYFSYDVKMKEKGDIPEGYSVSREKKERFSLILESASTNQTSMYLCASSLGRGQGGELFFGEGSRLTVL.

The J gene is TRBJ2-7, the V gene TRBV15; the D gene is possibly TRBD1 (6 bases). This CDR3 is 15 amino acids long. V shed 3 bases and J shed 3 bases, with 15 bases lying between them. Looked up from germline, CDR1 is LNHNV and CDR2 is YYDKDF (reference sequence). DNA of the CDR3: TGTGCCACCAGCAGTGGTGGACAGTCCCACTACGAGCAGTACTTC. Amino acid sequence: CATSSGGQSHYEQYF. Supplemented by reference TRBV15 and TRBJ2-7, the full variable domain reads DAMVIQNPRYQVTQFGKPVTLSCSQTLNHNVMYWYQQKSSQAPKLLFHYYDKDFNNEADTPDNFQSRRPNTSFCFLDIRSPGLGDTAMYLCATSSGGQSHYEQYFGPGTRLTVT.

The CDR3 loop reads CASSAGLAGPPYEQYF. In DNA form, the CDR3 reads TGTGCCAGCAGCGCCGGACTAGCGGGTCCCCCCTACGAGCAGTACTTC. J is TRBJ2-7 and V is TRBV11-2; 11 positions match TRBD2. Germline CDR1 reads SGHAT; CDR2 reads FQNNGV. V dropped 5 bases and J dropped 2; count of bases not matched to a gene: 8. The CDR3 spans 16 residues.

J is TRBJ2-5 and V is TRBV28, with TRBD2 matching 9 bases. Germline V lookup: CDR1 MDHEN, CDR2 SYDVKM. Trimming removed 3 bases from V and 2 bases from J; junction bases left unmatched: 7. The CDR3 extends over 16 amino acids. CDR3 sequence (DNA): TGTGCCAGCAGTTTCGCAAAGCTAGCGGGACAAGAGACCCAGTACTTC. As protein: CASSFAKLAGQETQYF.